This TCR beta chain was identified in a study of blood T cell repertoires in COVID-19. Overall study: From the United States, Italy and Spain came samples of acute and convalescent COVID-19.

This clone has a single count. V was cut by 6 bases and J by 5 bases, with 20 bases left in between. Per germline, CDR1 LGHNT and CDR2 FRNRAP. This CDR3 has 16 amino acids. Authors' methods: Using reference gene primer amplification, nucleated cell counts were estimated. The table came from immunoSEQ multiplex PCR; TCRdb's copy has only in-frame clones and leaves some out. The D gene and trimming were derived from the DNA, and the V and J assignments and clone size from that table. The sample lists about 130,000 clones, about 80% occurring once. The sequenced material came from peripheral blood. This sequence joins TRBV12-5 and TRBJ1-5; TRBD1 might be the D (6 bases). The origin of this receptor is a man aged 55 to 70 with acute or convalescent COVID-19. The CDR3 sequence: CASGVGQGRYYQPQHF. As DNA, the CDR3 is TGTGCTAGTGGGGTAGGGCAGGGGCGATACTATCAGCCCCAGCATTTT.